Described below is a single TCR beta chain sequence and its context. The antigen is undetermined. The ends were cut back, 5 bases at V and 4 bases at J, with 18 bases in the middle. Germline V gene data show CDR1 as SGHAT and CDR2 as FQNNGV. CDR3 length: 16 amino acids. These data come from a study of cytomegalovirus exposure and HLA in healthy donors. Study-level points and caveats: HLA-A and HLA-B allele assignments for most subjects were reportedly predicted accurately using TCR beta sequences. A later analysis linked a missense variant in DCLRE1C to the trimming of TCR beta V and J genes. Published work reported that the classifier diagnosed cytomegalovirus status with high specificity and sensitivity.

These donors, healthy bone marrow donors, were studied. 60 Vbeta and 13 Jbeta primers were used in PCR. Sequencing was performed with immunoSEQ multiplex PCR; in TCRdb, only in-frame clones are kept and a portion is missing. The table records some 270,000 clones, roughly 80% of them present only once. This receptor was obtained from a girl aged 2 to 10 in good health and CMV-seronegative. The sample comprised PBMCs. The rearrangement links TRBV11-2 to TRBJ2-1; D possibly corresponds to TRBD2 (5 bases). The CDR3 sequence is CASSDLGEGAYNEQFF. Here the CDR3 DNA reads TGTGCCAGCAGCGATCTAGGAGAGGGCGCATACAATGAGCAGTTCTTC.